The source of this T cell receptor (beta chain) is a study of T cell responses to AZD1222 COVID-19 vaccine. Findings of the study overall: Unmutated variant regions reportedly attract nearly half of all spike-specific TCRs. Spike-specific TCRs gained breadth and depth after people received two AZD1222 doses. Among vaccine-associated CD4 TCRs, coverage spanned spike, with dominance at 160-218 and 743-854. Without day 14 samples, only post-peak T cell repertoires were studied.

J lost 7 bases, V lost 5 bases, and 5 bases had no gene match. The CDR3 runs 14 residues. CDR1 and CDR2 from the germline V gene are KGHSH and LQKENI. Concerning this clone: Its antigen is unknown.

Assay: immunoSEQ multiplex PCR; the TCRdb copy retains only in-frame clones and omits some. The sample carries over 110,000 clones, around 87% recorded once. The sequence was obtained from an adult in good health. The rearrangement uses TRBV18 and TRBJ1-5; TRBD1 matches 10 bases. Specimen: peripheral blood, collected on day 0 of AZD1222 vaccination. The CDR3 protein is CASSAGQGGQPQHF. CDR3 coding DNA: TGTGCCAGCTCAGCAGGACAGGGGGGCCAGCCCCAGCATTTT.